This T cell receptor beta chain was found in a study of blood T cell repertoires in COVID-19. Study at large: In each case, the material was cDNA or gDNA derived from T cells, B-cell-depleted T cells, or PBMCs.

Original methodology: For nucleated cells, counts were estimated from reference gene primer amplification. Measured with immunoSEQ multiplex PCR; TCRdb has only the in-frame clones, and not every one. That table is the source of V, J and clone size, and D and trimming were worked out from the DNA. Altogether tens of thousands of clones are present, around 90% being singletons, with the ten largest covering nearly 45%. The germline CDR1 and CDR2 sequences are SNHLY and FYNNEI. The CDR3 extends over 13 amino acids. Trimming shortened V by 9 bases and J by 3 bases, and 14 bases separated the two germline ends.

V is TRBV2 and J is TRBJ2-5, with unresolved D. This receptor was obtained from a human donor in a cohort sampled during active COVID-19. The sequencing sample was made of peripheral blood. CDR3: CASASEQKETQYF. CDR3 DNA: TGTGCCAGTGCATCCGAACAAAAAGAGACCCAGTACTTC.